This TCR beta chain comes out of a study of blood T cell repertoires in COVID-19. Study background: Material from acute and convalescent COVID-19 was sourced from the United States, Italy and Spain. PBMCs, B-cell-depleted T cells, or T cells were the source of the cDNA or gDNA that made up the material.

Germline CDR1 is SQVTM and CDR2 is ANQGSEA. Trimming at V came to 5 bases and at J to 5 bases, leaving 2 bases not matched to a gene. The CDR3 is 12 residues long. Under the authors' procedure: Amplification of reference gene primers provided the estimated nucleated cell counts. The assay was immunoSEQ multiplex PCR, and TCRdb's table has in-frame clones only and misses some. The V and J calls and the clone size are those of that table, but D and trimming were determined from the DNA. The repertoire has approximately 97,000 clones, about 85% of them found once; the top ten carry about an eighth. Sequenced material: peripheral blood. The clonotype originates from a human donor in a cohort sampled during active COVID-19. This sequence joins TRBV29-1 and TRBJ2-7, with 11 bases that match TRBD2. CDR3 nucleotide sequence: TGCAGCGTTAAGACTAGCGGGGACGAGCAGTACTTC. It codes for CSVKTSGDEQYF.